Presented here are 13 T cell receptor beta chains from one specimen sequenced in a study of blood T cell repertoires in COVID-19. This table comes from immunoSEQ multiplex PCR, and its TCRdb copy is limited to in-frame clones, with some not included. This sample has some 240,000 clones; 82% occur once, and the top ten carry roughly 5.1%. Specimen: peripheral blood. All receptors derive from a woman in her 70s with COVID-19, enrolled during active disease.

The chain couples TRBV7-2 to TRBJ1-4; TRBD1 matches at 7 bases. Germline V gene data show CDR1 as SGHTA and CDR2 as FQGNSA. The CDR3 totals 13 residues. V lost 1 base to trimming and J lost 10 bases; unmatched junction nucleotides: 3. CDR3 sequence (DNA): TGTGCCAGCAGCTTAGGCAGGGGGGCAAAACTGTTTTTT. Amino acids: CASSLGRGAKLFF. The entire variable domain, with the rest obtained from reference TRBV7-2 and TRBJ1-4, is as follows: GAGVSQSPSNKVTEKGKDVELRCDPISGHTALYWYRQSLGQGLEFLIYFQGNSAPDKSGLPSDRFSAERTGGSVSTLTIQRTQQEDSAVYLCASSLGRGAKLFFGSGTQLSVL.

This clone was seen just once. The J gene is TRBJ2-2, the V gene TRBV5-6, with D possibly TRBD2 on 6 matching bases. Germline lookup yields CDR1 SGHDT and CDR2 YYEEEE. There are 15 residues in the CDR3. The germline V and J ends were trimmed by 1 base and 6 bases, with 13 bases remaining between them. This CDR3 reads CASSLLWGEPGELFF. CDR3 bases: TGTGCCAGCAGCTTGTTGTGGGGGGAGCCCGGGGAGCTGTTTTTT.

The chain recombines TRBV5-1 with TRBJ2-3, with D possibly being TRBD2 (5 bases). Germline V gene lookup returns CDR1 SGHRS and CDR2 YFSETQ. The CDR3 loop spans 16 amino acids. V gave up 2 bases and J gave up 3 bases, with 16 bases separating them. CDR3 DNA: TGCGCCAGCAGCTTAAGCGAGGGCCCTGGGACAGATACGCAGTATTTT. Translating gives CASSLSEGPGTDTQYF.

A few counts support this clone. The chain uses TRBV6-5 and TRBJ1-3; 8 nucleotides match TRBD1. The V gene end was trimmed by 5 bases and the J gene end by 1 base; junction bases not matched to a gene: 4. Germline V gene data show CDR1 as MNHEY and CDR2 as SVGAGI. The CDR3 covers 15 residues. CDR3 loop: CASSRTGSSGNTIYF. For the CDR3, the DNA is TGTGCCAGCAGTCGGACAGGGTCATCTGGAAACACCATATATTTT.

This clone has only a few counts. The V and J genes are TRBV13 and TRBJ2-7, with TRBD2 identical over 9 bases. The CDR3 consists of 15 residues. CDR1 is PRHDT and CDR2 is FYEKMQ in the germline V gene (reference sequence). The junction had 8 bases not matched to a gene; V was cut back by 5 bases and J by 3 bases. The CDR3 bases are TGTGCCAGCAGCCCACCGGGACTAGCAAACTACGAGCAGTACTTC. Amino acid sequence: CASSPPGLANYEQYF.

This clone was recorded once. The chain carries TRBV21-1 and TRBJ1-1. TRBV21-1 is shown as a pseudogene. The CDR3 is 15 residues long. CDR3 region: CASSKGGGRNTEAFF. The CDR3, as DNA: TGTGCCAGCAGCAAAGGTGGGGGGAGGAACACTGAAGCTTTCTTT.

The chain is built from TRBV29-1 and TRBJ1-1; D gene unclear. This CDR3 is built from 11 residues. The germline V and J ends were trimmed by 6 bases and 2 bases, with 7 bases remaining between them. Germline CDR1 is SQVTM and CDR2 is ANQGSEA. The CDR3 here is CSVGDNTEAFF. The CDR3, as DNA: TGCAGCGTCGGAGACAACACTGAAGCTTTCTTT.

The V gene is TRBV24-1, the J gene TRBJ1-2; D gene unclear. V lost 4 bases and J lost 7, with 12 bases in between. Germline CDR1 and CDR2: KGHDR and SFDVKD. CDR3 length: 13 amino acids. The CDR3 region is CATSDPGLGGYTF. Here the CDR3 DNA reads TGTGCCACCAGTGACCCTGGACTTGGTGGCTACACCTTC.

V and J are TRBV7-2 and TRBJ2-5; the match to TRBD2 covers 8 bases. Trimming at V came to 1 base and at J to 7 bases, leaving 8 bases not matched to a gene. The CDR3 spans 15 residues. CDR1 and CDR2 from the germline V gene are SGHTA and FQGNSA. CDR3 DNA sequence: TGTGCCAGCAGCTTAGTCGGGGGGGCTCCGGGGACCCAGTACTTC. The encoded protein is CASSLVGGAPGTQYF.

The chain combines TRBV28 with TRBJ2-7; tentative D call: TRBD2 (5 bases). With 8 bases removed from V and 2 bases from J, the gap between germline ends came to 13 bases. The CDR3 is made up of 13 amino acids. Per the germline V gene, CDR1 is MDHEN and CDR2 is SYDVKM. The CDR3 nucleotides are TGTGCCAGCTCTGAGGGTGGAGCCTACGAGCAGTACTTC. Protein: CASSEGGAYEQYF.

The V and J genes are TRBV19 and TRBJ1-4, with D maybe TRBD1 (5 bases). V was shortened by 5 bases and J by 4 bases, with 11 bases between the two germline ends. This CDR3 is built from 14 residues. Germline CDR1 is LNHDA and CDR2 is SQIVND (reference sequence). The CDR3 DNA is TGTGCCAGTAGTCGACAGACCCTTAATGAAAAACTGTTTTTT. Protein sequence: CASSRQTLNEKLFF.

The V gene is TRBV14, the J gene TRBJ2-7; tentatively, D is TRBD1 (5 bases). Trimming pared 0 bases from V and 9 bases from J, leaving 6 bases between. The CDR3 covers 11 residues. Germline loops: CDR1 SGHDN, CDR2 FVKESK. CDR3 sequence (DNA): TGTGCCAGCAGCCAAGAAAGGGGGCAGTACTTC. This sequence encodes CASSQERGQYF. Supplemented by reference TRBV14 and TRBJ2-7, the full variable domain reads EAGVTQFPSHSVIEKGQTVTLRCDPISGHDNLYWYRRVMGKEIKFLLHFVKESKQDESGMPNNRFLAERTGGTYSTLKVQPAELEDSGVYFCASSQERGQYFGPGTRLTVT.

This clone appeared a single time. This sequence joins TRBV6-5 and TRBJ2-3; D gene ambiguous. The CDR3 loop spans 12 amino acids. Germline values: CDR1 MNHEY, CDR2 SVGAGI. V gave up 9 bases and J gave up 1 base, with 8 bases separating them. This CDR3 reads CASRSGTDTQYF. As DNA, the CDR3 is TGTGCCAGTCGCAGCGGCACAGATACGCAGTATTTT.